Each of the 11 T cell receptor beta chains below was sequenced from the same sample in a study of OX40 agonist ivuxolimab in advanced cancers. Libraries were prepared through the immunoSEQ multiplex PCR assay. What TCRdb holds here is the immuneACCESS table cut down to in-frame rearrangements. Part of the clones is not present; checked against another copy, under half of the missing clones reflect an unresolved V gene, and the others are unexplained. This sample lists about 120,000 clones; around 95% were detected once. The leading ten clones occupy approximately 0.15% of the sample. Source: CD4+ or CD8+ T cells sorted from blood, taken in a trial of the OX40 agonist ivuxolimab. The origin of the receptors is an adult with an advanced solid tumor such as melanoma, head and neck, liver or kidney cancer.

The rearrangement uses TRBV6-1 and TRBJ2-2; D might be TRBD1 or TRBD2, each matching 6 bases. With 6 bases removed from V and 5 bases from J, the gap between germline ends came to 13 bases. The CDR3 length is 14 residues. The germline CDR1 and CDR2 sequences are MNHNS and SASEGT. The CDR3 protein is CASRLEGGTGELFF. DNA of the CDR3: TGTGCCAGCAGGCTGGAAGGGGGGACCGGGGAGCTGTTTTTT.

This clone was detected once. V usage is TRBV25-1 and J usage is TRBJ1-2; D not resolved. Trimming left V 5 bases short and J 3 bases short, with 10 bases between. This CDR3 region has 13 residues. Germline CDR1 is MGHDK and CDR2 is SYGVNS. The CDR3 region has the DNA TGTGCCAGCAGTTACGGGAGACACTATGGCTACACCTTC. It encodes CASSYGRHYGYTF.

The chain couples TRBV6-5 to TRBJ1-1, with TRBD1 matching 10 bases. Trimming took 7 bases from V and 1 from J; bases not matched to a gene: 6. The CDR3 has 15 amino acids. Germline loops: CDR1 MNHEY, CDR2 SVGAGI. CDR3: CASTERTGGNTEAFF. The CDR3, as DNA: TGTGCCAGCACCGAGCGGACAGGGGGGAACACTGAAGCTTTCTTT.

The DNA of the CDR3 is TGTGCCAGCAGCGTAGGAAGTTGGAATGAGCAGTTCTTC. This sequence encodes CASSVGSWNEQFF. The chain carries TRBV9 and TRBJ2-1; no definite D call. With 0 bases removed from V and 7 bases from J, the gap between germline ends came to 8 bases. CDR3 length: 13 amino acids. CDR1 is SGDLS, CDR2 YYNGEE, per germline.

The J gene is TRBJ1-5, the V gene TRBV11-2; no clear D. Between the trimmed V and J ends, which lost 1 base and 3 bases, there was a span of 13 bases. The germline V gene encodes CDR1 SGHAT and CDR2 FQNNGV. The CDR3 is 16 residues long. CDR3 nucleotides: TGTGCCAGCAGCTTAGGGGCGGCAATTTACAATCAGCCCCAGCATTTT. Protein product: CASSLGAAIYNQPQHF.

The J gene is TRBJ2-6, the V gene TRBV6-5; D is unclear. V was cut by 6 bases and J by 0 bases, with 9 bases left in between. The CDR3 contains 15 residues. The V gene's germline CDR1 is MNHEY and CDR2 SVGAGI. The CDR3 DNA sequence: TGTGCCAGCAGCTCCATTATCTCTGGGGCCAACGTCCTGACTTTC. Translated, it gives CASSSIISGANVLTF.

The chain uses TRBV2 and TRBJ1-3; D call uncertain. Germline assignment: CDR1 SNHLY and CDR2 FYNNEI. This CDR3 has 15 amino acids. Trimming stripped 1 base from V and 2 bases from J, with 9 bases between. The CDR3 protein is CASSEVSSPGNTIYF. The CDR3 region has the DNA TGTGCCAGCAGTGAAGTAAGCAGCCCTGGAAACACCATATATTTT.

The V gene is TRBV29-1, the J gene TRBJ2-1; 7 bases agree with TRBD1. CDR1 is SQVTM and CDR2 is ANQGSEA in the germline V gene. This CDR3 is built from 14 residues. The CDR3 loop reads CSSGAGGSYNEQFF. The CDR3 coding sequence is TGCAGTTCCGGAGCAGGGGGATCCTACAATGAGCAGTTCTTC.

The chain links TRBV9 to TRBJ1-5, with a tentative D call TRBD1 (6 bases). V was cut by 4 bases and J by 5 bases, with 13 bases left in between. The CDR3 totals 14 residues. Germline values: CDR1 SGDLS, CDR2 YYNGEE. CDR3 coding DNA: TGTGCCAGCAGCTCGGACAGAGAATATCAGCCCCAGCATTTT. Translation gives CASSSDREYQPQHF.

V usage is TRBV7-2 and J usage is TRBJ2-2; D unclear. From germline, CDR1 is SGHTA and CDR2 FQGNSA. The V end lost 8 bases, the J end lost 4 bases, and 11 bases lay between the germline ends. The CDR3 sequence is 13 residues long. CDR3 amino acids: CASASDGTGELFF. The DNA for the CDR3 is TGTGCCAGCGCATCGGACGGCACCGGGGAGCTGTTTTTT.

The chain joins TRBV19 to TRBJ2-5; D is unresolved. The DNA end favors TRBJ2-7, so the J call may be wrong. From germline, CDR1 is LNHDA and CDR2 SQIVND (reference sequence). The CDR3 sequence is 14 residues long. CDR3 in amino acids: CASSETYSSYEQYF. The CDR3 DNA reads as TGTGCCAGTAGTGAGACGTATAGCTCCTACGAGCAGTACTTC.